The 18 T cell receptor beta chains presented below share a single source sample, sequenced in a study of human T cells and chemical hapten exposure. Specified time point: pre-sensitization, week 0. Indicated treatment: therapeutic diphenylcyclopropenone sensitization with weekly scalp DPC. TCRdb called the RACE reads again in MiXCR, with one record for every CDR3 protein. Of roughly 260,000 distinct CDR3 sequences listed, 7% to 10% are singletons. The sample here was whole blood, taken in connection with sensitization to the hapten diphenylcyclopropenone (DPC). These receptors came from a woman aged 35 to 49 with alopecia areata. Some clones in this sample may be carry-over from other donors' samples.

The sample holds a few counts of this clonotype. The chain is built from TRBV4-2 and TRBJ2-5, with D uncertain. The CDR3 is 13 amino acids. Germline loops: CDR1 LGHNA, CDR2 YNFKEQ. V gave up 3 bases and J gave up 4 bases, with 9 bases separating them. For the CDR3, the DNA is TGTGCCAGCAGCCAGCCACCCTCAGAGACCCAGTACTTC. This gives the protein CASSQPPSETQYF.

This clonotype was counted between two and nine times. The CDR3 DNA reads as TGTGCCAGCAGTTCGGGACAGCCTCACTACGAGCAGTACTTC. Protein: CASSSGQPHYEQYF. The chain couples TRBV28 to TRBJ2-7, with 7 bases lining up with TRBD1. The CDR3 has 14 amino acids. Per the germline V gene, CDR1 is MDHEN and CDR2 is SYDVKM. V trimming: 4 bases; J trimming: 3 bases; junction bases outside the gene matches: 6. The whole variable domain, filled in from reference TRBV28 and TRBJ2-7, reads DVKVTQSSRYLVKRTGEKVFLECVQDMDHENMFWYRQDPGLGLRLIYFSYDVKMKEKGDIPEGYSVSREKKERFSLILESASTNQTSMYLCASSSGQPHYEQYFGPGTRLTVT.

The chain has TRBV7-2 and TRBJ2-7, with unresolved D. The length of the CDR3 is 14 residues. The V gene lost 2 bases and the J gene lost 4 bases, with 12 bases spanning the gap. Looked up from germline, CDR1 is SGHTA and CDR2 is FQGNSA. The CDR3 sequence is CASSLLEHRYEQYF. The CDR3 nucleotides read TGTGCCAGCAGCTTACTTGAACACAGATACGAGCAGTACTTC.

This clonotype showed up just a few times. The rearrangement links TRBV29-1 to TRBJ2-6; 9 bases are a match to TRBD1. This CDR3 has 16 amino acids. V was clipped by 5 bases and J by 0 bases; unmatched bases: 5. Per the germline V gene, CDR1 is SQVTM and CDR2 is ANQGSEA. The chain's CDR3 is CSVRGTGSSGANVLTF. In DNA form, the CDR3 reads TGCAGCGTTCGCGGGACAGGGAGCTCTGGGGCCAACGTCCTGACTTTC.

This clonotype has more than one count but fewer than ten. V and J are TRBV6-2 or TRBV6-3 and TRBJ2-2; either TRBD1 or TRBD2 may supply D (5 bases each). Germline-derived CDR1 and CDR2 are MNHEY and SVGEGT. V lost 2 bases and J lost 0, with 10 bases in between. This CDR3 has 16 residues. The DNA of the CDR3 is TGTGCCAGCAGTTACCTGGGGACCGCGAACACCGGGGAGCTGTTTTTT. It yields the protein CASSYLGTANTGELFF.

V is TRBV5-1 and J is TRBJ2-5, with TRBD2 matching over 7 bases. The V gene end was trimmed by 3 bases and the J gene end by 1 base; junction bases not matched to a gene: 9. Germline values: CDR1 SGHRS, CDR2 YFSETQ. The CDR3 totals 16 residues. CDR3 coding DNA: TGCGCCAGCAGCTGGGGCTCGGGGGGATCCCAAGAGACCCAGTACTTC. This codes for CASSWGSGGSQETQYF.

This clonotype appeared a few times. A much larger clone differs from this one at a single base, so this may be a read error. The genes are TRBV7-2 and TRBJ2-3; unclear D gene. V was clipped by 1 base and J by 4 bases, with 3 bases between them. Per germline, CDR1 SGHTA and CDR2 FQGNSA. This CDR3 region has 12 residues. The CDR3 sequence: CASSLGPDTQYF. The CDR3 DNA sequence: TGTGCCAGCAGCTTAGGTCCAGATACGCAGTATTTT.

This clonotype was counted many times. The chain employs TRBV2 and TRBJ2-5, with 10 nucleotides matching TRBD1. With 3 bases clipped from V and 5 bases from J, the junction kept 3 bases outside the gene matches. The CDR3 is 14 amino acids. From germline, CDR1 is SNHLY and CDR2 FYNNEI. Here the CDR3 DNA reads TGTGCCAGCAGTGAGGACAGGGGGATTGAGACCCAGTACTTC. The encoded protein is CASSEDRGIETQYF.

This clonotype was observed a few times. The rearrangement joins TRBV6-2 or TRBV6-3 to TRBJ1-1; no clear D gene. The germline CDR1 and CDR2 sequences are MNHEY and SVGEGT. CDR3 length: 11 amino acids. Trimming removed 6 bases at V and 8 bases at J, with 10 bases between. The CDR3 DNA sequence: TGTGCCAGCAGCACGACCGTGGAAGCTTTCTTT. It encodes CASSTTVEAFF.

The CDR3 region is CASSPRQGGEETQYF. CDR3 in DNA: TGTGCCAGCAGCCCGAGACAGGGGGGCGAAGAGACCCAGTACTTC. The rearrangement uses TRBV7-6 and TRBJ2-5; 9 nucleotides match TRBD1. Germline V gives CDR1 SGHVS, CDR2 FNYEAQ. Unmatched junction bases numbered 7, after V lost 5 bases and J lost 3 bases. This CDR3 spans 15 amino acids.

The chain links TRBV29-1 to TRBJ2-3; TRBD2 agrees at 10 bases. V dropped 4 bases and J dropped 4; count of bases not matched to a gene: 8. In germline, CDR1 is SQVTM, CDR2 ANQGSEA. The CDR3 runs 15 residues. The CDR3 spells CSVAVVAGGPDTQYF. The CDR3 DNA sequence: TGCAGCGTTGCGGTCGTAGCGGGAGGACCAGATACGCAGTATTTT.

This clonotype was observed a single time. The V and J genes are TRBV29-1 and TRBJ2-1, with D unclear. With 3 bases removed from V and 4 bases from J, the gap between germline ends came to 16 bases. The CDR3 has 15 residues. Germline CDR1 SQVTM, CDR2 ANQGSEA. This chain's CDR3 is CSVDDPGPLYNEQFF. The CDR3 DNA is TGCAGCGTTGACGATCCGGGCCCCCTGTACAATGAGCAGTTCTTC.

This clonotype has a count of ten or more. The chain carries TRBV2 and TRBJ2-7; no clear D gene. The CDR3 is 13 amino acids. Germline V gives CDR1 SNHLY, CDR2 FYNNEI. The ends were cut back, 4 bases at V and 0 bases at J, with 7 bases in the middle. The CDR3 sequence: CASSASASYEQYF. Here the CDR3 DNA reads TGTGCCAGCAGTGCGAGCGCCTCCTACGAGCAGTACTTC. The full variable domain, in which reference TRBV2 and TRBJ2-7 provide the parts outside the CDR3, is EPEVTQTPSHQVTQMGQEVILRCVPISNHLYFYWYRQILGQKVEFLVSFYNNEISEKSEIFDDQFSVERPDGSNFTLKIRSTKLEDSAMYFCASSASASYEQYFGPGTRLTVT.

The genes are TRBV12-3 or TRBV12-4 and TRBJ1-4, with D possibly matching TRBD1 (6 bases). V was trimmed by 8 bases and J by 3 bases, leaving 13 bases between them. This CDR3 has 14 amino acids. CDR3 sequence (DNA): TGTGCCAGCTCTCCAGGGGTTGCTAATGAAAAACTGTTTTTT. This sequence encodes CASSPGVANEKLFF.

This rearrangement joins TRBV6-1 to TRBJ2-6, with TRBD2 matching over 13 bases. Trimming cost V 5 bases and J 0 bases; bases outside gene matches: 4. CDR3 size: 18 residues. Germline CDR1 is MNHNS and CDR2 is SASEGT. Written as DNA, the CDR3 is TGTGCCAGCAGTCCCCGGACTAGCGGGAGCTCTGGGGCCAACGTCCTGACTTTC. Translation gives CASSPRTSGSSGANVLTF.

V usage is TRBV7-9 and J usage is TRBJ2-3; D is unresolved. Trimming left V 4 bases short and J 0 bases short, with 11 bases between. Per germline, CDR1 SEHNR and CDR2 FQNEAQ (reference sequence). CDR3 length: 15 amino acids. The CDR3 DNA follows: TGTGCCAGCAGCTCCAGAGCGAGTAGCACAGATACGCAGTATTTT. Its translation is CASSSRASSTDTQYF.

The chain joins TRBV6-1 to TRBJ2-2; D is possibly TRBD2 (7 bases). Germline CDR1 and CDR2: MNHNS and SASEGT. Trimming took off 6 bases at V and 3 bases at J, with 17 bases between the two ends. This CDR3 spans 16 amino acids. CDR3 nucleotides: TGTGCCAGCAGATGGACAGTAGGGAGGGACACCGGGGAGCTGTTTTTT. It specifies CASRWTVGRDTGELFF.

V gene TRBV28 combines with J gene TRBJ2-2; 8 bases line up with TRBD2. The germline CDR1 and CDR2 sequences are MDHEN and SYDVKM. This CDR3 contains 15 residues. The V gene end was trimmed by 6 bases and the J gene end by 4 bases; junction bases not matched to a gene: 7. The CDR3 DNA is TGTGCCAGCAGCCCGGGACTAGAGTTCACCGGGGAGCTGTTTTTT. This sequence encodes CASSPGLEFTGELFF.